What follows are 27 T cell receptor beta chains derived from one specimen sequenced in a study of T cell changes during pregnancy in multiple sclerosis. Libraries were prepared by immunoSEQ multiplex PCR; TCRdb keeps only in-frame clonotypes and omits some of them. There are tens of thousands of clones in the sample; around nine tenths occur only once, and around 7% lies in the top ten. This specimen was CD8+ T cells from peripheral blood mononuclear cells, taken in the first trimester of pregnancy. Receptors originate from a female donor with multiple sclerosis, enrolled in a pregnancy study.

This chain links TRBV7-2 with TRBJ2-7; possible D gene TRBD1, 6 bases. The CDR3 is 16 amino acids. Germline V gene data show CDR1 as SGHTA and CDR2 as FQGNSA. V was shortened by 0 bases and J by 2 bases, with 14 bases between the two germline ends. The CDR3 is CASSLAGHELTYEQYF. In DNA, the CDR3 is TGTGCCAGCAGCTTAGCGGGACACGAACTAACCTACGAGCAGTACTTC.

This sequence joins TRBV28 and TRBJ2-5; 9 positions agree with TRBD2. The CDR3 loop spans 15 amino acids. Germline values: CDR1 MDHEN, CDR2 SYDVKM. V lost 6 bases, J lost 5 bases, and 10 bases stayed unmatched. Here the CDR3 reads CASSVAREGQETQYF. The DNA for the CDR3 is TGTGCCAGCAGCGTGGCGCGGGAGGGCCAGGAGACCCAGTACTTC.

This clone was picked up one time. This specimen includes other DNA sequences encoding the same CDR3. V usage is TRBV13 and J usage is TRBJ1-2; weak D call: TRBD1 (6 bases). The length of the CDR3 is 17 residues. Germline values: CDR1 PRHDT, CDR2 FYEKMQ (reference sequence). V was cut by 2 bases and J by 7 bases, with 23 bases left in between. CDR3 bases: TGTGCCAGCAGCTTACGACCGGGGGGCCCCCGACGGGTTGGCTACACCTTC. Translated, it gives CASSLRPGGPRRVGYTF.

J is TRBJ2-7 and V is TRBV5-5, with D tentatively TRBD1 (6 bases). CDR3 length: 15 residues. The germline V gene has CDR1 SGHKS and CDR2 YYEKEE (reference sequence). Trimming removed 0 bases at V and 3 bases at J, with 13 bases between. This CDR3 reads CASSLVGAGDYEQYF. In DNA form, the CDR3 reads TGTGCCAGCAGCTTGGTGGGGGCCGGCGACTACGAGCAGTACTTC. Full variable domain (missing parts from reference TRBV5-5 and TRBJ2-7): DAGVTQSPTHLIKTRGQQVTLRCSPISGHKSVSWYQQVLGQGPQFIFQYYEKEERGRGNFPDRFSARQFPNYSSELNVNALLLGDSALYLCASSLVGAGDYEQYFGPGTRLTVT.

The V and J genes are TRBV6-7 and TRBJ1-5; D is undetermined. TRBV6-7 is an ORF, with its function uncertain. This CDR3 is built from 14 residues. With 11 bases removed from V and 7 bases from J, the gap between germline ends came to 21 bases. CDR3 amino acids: CAAPRRGSGQPQHF. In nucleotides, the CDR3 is TGTGCCGCCCCACGTCGGGGTTCGGGACAGCCCCAGCATTTT.

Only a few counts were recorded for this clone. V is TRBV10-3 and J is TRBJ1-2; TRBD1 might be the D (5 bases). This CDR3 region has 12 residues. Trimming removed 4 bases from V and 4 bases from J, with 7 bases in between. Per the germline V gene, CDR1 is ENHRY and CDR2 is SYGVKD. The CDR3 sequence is CAISGQTYGYTF. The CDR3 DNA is TGTGCCATCAGTGGACAGACCTATGGCTACACCTTC.

For the CDR3, the DNA is TGTGCCAGTACAGGTGATGCCTCCTACAATGAGCAGTTCTTC. This gives the protein CASTGDASYNEQFF. The chain joins TRBV10-3 to TRBJ2-1, with D possibly TRBD1 on 5 matching bases. This CDR3 has 14 amino acids. The V gene lost 10 bases and the J gene lost 0 bases, with 13 bases spanning the gap. Per the germline V gene, CDR1 is ENHRY and CDR2 is SYGVKD.

The CDR3 nucleotides read TGCGCCAGCAGCCAGGTTATCGGGTCCTACAATGAGCAGTTCTTC. It codes for CASSQVIGSYNEQFF. This chain links TRBV4-3 with TRBJ2-1; D not resolved. Germline V lookup: CDR1 LGHNA, CDR2 YSLEER. The CDR3 runs to 15 residues. Trimming left V 3 bases short and J 1 base short, with 10 bases between.

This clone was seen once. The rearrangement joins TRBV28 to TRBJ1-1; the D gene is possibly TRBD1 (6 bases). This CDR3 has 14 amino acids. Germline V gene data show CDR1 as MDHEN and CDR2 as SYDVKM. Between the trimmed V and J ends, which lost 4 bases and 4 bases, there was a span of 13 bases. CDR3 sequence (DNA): TGTGCCAGCAGTTGGGCCGCGACAGGCACTGAAGCTTTCTTT. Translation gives CASSWAATGTEAFF.

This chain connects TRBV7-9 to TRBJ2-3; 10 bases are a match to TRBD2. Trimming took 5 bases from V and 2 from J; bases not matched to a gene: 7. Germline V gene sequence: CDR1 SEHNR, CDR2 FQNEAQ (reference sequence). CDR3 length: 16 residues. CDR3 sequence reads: CASSQRTSGPTDTQYF. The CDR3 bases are TGTGCCAGCAGCCAGAGGACTAGCGGACCCACAGATACGCAGTATTTT. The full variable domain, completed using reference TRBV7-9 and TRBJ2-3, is DTGVSQNPRHKITKRGQNVTFRCDPISEHNRLYWYRQTLGQGPEFLTYFQNEAQLEKSRLLSDRFSAERPKGSFSTLEIQRTEQGDSAMYLCASSQRTSGPTDTQYFGPGTRLTVL.

CDR3 nucleotides: TGTGCCAGCAGTTATGGAGGACATCAGCCCCAGCATTTT. Translating gives CASSYGGHQPQHF. The chain couples TRBV6-6 to TRBJ1-5; D is unresolved. V gave up 3 bases and J gave up 5 bases, with 8 bases separating them. This CDR3 is 13 amino acids long. The germline CDR1 and CDR2 sequences are MNHNY and SVGAGI (reference sequence).

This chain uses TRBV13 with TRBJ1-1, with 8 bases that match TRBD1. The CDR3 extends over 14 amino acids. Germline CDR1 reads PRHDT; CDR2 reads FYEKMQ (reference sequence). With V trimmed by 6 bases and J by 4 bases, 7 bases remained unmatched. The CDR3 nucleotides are TGTGCCAGCAGTCAGACAGGGGTGGGCACTGAAGCTTTCTTT. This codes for CASSQTGVGTEAFF.

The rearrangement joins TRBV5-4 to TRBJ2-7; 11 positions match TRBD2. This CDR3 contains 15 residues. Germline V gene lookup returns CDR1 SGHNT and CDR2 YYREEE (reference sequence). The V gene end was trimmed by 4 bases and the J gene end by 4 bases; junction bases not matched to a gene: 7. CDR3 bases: TGTGCCAGCAGCGGATATAGCGGGAGGGCTTACGAGCAGTACTTC. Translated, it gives CASSGYSGRAYEQYF.

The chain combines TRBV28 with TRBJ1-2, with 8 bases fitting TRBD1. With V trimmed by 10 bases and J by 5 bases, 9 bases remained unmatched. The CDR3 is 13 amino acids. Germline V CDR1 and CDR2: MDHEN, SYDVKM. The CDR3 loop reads CATSGQAHYGYTF. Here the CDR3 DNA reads TGTGCCACCTCGGGACAGGCCCATTATGGCTACACCTTC.

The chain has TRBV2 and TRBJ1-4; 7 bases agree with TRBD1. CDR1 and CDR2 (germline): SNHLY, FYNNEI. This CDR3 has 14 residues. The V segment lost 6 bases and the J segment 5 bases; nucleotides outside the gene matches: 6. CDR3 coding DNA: TGTGCCAGCAGATACGGGACAGAGAATGAAAAACTGTTTTTT. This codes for CASRYGTENEKLFF.

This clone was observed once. The CDR3 sequence is CASSFSPNAYPTDTQYF. CDR3 bases: TGTGCCAGCAGTTTCTCTCCAAACGCCTACCCCACAGATACGCAGTATTTT. V usage is TRBV27 and J usage is TRBJ2-3, with no clear D. Trimming left V 3 bases short and J 2 bases short, with 18 bases between. CDR3 length: 17 amino acids. CDR1 and CDR2 from the germline V gene are MNHEY and SMNVEV (reference sequence).

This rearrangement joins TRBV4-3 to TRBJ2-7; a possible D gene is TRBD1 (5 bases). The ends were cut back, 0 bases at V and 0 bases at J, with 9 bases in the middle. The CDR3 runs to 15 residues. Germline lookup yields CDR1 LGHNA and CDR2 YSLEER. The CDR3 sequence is CASSQEMTASYEQYF. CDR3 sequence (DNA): TGCGCCAGCAGCCAAGAAATGACAGCCTCCTACGAGCAGTACTTC.

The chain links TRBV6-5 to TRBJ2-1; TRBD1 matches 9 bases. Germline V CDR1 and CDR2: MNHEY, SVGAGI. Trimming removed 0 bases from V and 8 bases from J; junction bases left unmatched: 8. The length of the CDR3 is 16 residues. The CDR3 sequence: CASSYSGTGTPYEQFF. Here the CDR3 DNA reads TGTGCCAGCAGTTACTCCGGGACAGGGACTCCATATGAGCAGTTCTTC.

The CDR3: CASRTGGGYTEAFF. CDR3 nucleotide sequence: TGTGCCAGTAGAACAGGGGGCGGGTACACTGAAGCTTTCTTT. The V call is TRBV19, the J call TRBJ1-1; 9 nucleotides match TRBD1. CDR3 length equals 14 residues. Germline V lookup: CDR1 LNHDA, CDR2 SQIVND (reference sequence). Trimming removed 6 bases from V and 3 bases from J; junction bases left unmatched: 5.

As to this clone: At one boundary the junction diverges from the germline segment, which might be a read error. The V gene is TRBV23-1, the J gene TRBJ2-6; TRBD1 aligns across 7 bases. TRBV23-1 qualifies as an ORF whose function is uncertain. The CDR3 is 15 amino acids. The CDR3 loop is CTSIKGGAGANVLTF. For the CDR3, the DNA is TGCACCAGCATTAAAGGGGGCGCTGGGGCCAACGTCCTGACTTTC.

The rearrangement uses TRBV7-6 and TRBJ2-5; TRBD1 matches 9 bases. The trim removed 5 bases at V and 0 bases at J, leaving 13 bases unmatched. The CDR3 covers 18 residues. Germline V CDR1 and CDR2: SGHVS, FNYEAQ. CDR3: CASSAEKGTGRDQETQYF. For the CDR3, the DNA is TGTGCCAGCAGCGCTGAGAAGGGGACAGGGCGGGACCAAGAGACCCAGTACTTC.

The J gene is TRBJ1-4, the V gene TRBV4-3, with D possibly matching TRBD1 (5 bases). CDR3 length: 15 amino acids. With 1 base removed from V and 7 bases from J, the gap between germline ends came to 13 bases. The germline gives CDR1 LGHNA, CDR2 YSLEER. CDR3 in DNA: TGCGCCAGCAGCCAAGGGGTGGGGGGGAGTGAAAAACTGTTTTTT. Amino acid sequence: CASSQGVGGSEKLFF.

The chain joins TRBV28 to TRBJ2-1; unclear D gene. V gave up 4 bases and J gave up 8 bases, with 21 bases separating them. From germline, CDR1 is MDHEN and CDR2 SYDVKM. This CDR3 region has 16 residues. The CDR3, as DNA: TGTGCCAGCAGTTCCCCCCCGCAGGTTACCAGCTATGAGCAGTTCTTC. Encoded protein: CASSSPPQVTSYEQFF.

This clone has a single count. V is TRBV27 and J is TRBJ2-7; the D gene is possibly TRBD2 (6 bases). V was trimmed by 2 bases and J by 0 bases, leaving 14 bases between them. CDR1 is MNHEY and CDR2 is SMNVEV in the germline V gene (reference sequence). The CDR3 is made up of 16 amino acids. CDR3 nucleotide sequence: TGTGCCAGCAGTTTACGGGAACTAGCCCCCTCCTACGAGCAGTACTTC. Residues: CASSLRELAPSYEQYF.

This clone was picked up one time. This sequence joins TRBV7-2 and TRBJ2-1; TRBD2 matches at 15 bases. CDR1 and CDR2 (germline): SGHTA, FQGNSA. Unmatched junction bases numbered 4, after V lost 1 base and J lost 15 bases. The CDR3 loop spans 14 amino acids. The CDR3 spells CASSLGGLAGGGFF. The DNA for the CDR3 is TGTGCCAGCAGCTTAGGAGGACTAGCGGGAGGGGGGTTCTTC.

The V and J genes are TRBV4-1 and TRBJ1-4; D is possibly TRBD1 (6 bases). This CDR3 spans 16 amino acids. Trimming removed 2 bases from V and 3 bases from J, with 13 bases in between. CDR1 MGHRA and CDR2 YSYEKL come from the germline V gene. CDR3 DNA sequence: TGCGCCAGCAGCCAACGGACGGACAGATCTAATGAAAAACTGTTTTTT. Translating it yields CASSQRTDRSNEKLFF.

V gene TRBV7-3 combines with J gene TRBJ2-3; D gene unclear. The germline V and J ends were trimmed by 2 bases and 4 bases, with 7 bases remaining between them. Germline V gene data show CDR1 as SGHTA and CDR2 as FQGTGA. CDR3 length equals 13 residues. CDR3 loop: CASSLLPSDTQYF. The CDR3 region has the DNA TGTGCCAGCAGCTTACTACCATCAGATACGCAGTATTTT. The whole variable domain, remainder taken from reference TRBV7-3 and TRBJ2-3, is GAGVSQTPSNKVTEKGKYVELRCDPISGHTALYWYRQSLGQGPEFLIYFQGTGAADDSGLPNDRFFAVRPEGSVSTLKIQRTERGDSAVYLCASSLLPSDTQYFGPGTRLTVL.